This T cell receptor (beta chain) emerged from a study of T cell repertoires in cytomegalovirus infection (dated by TCRdb to the late 2010s). For the study in its entirety: Donor HLA type was relevant to the analysis, because carriage of CMV infection together with the matching HLA type was indicated by public TCR beta signatures.

From its cysteine to its phenylalanine, the CDR3 spans 17 amino acids. Only the CDR3 part of the read is kept: 51 bases, read in frame from the first base. Here V drops 0 bases and J drops 5 bases, and the junction holds 10 bases not matched to any gene. The germline V gene encodes CDR1 MNHEY and CDR2 SVGAGI. This clonotype appeared a few times. Which antigen it targets is not known. Base-call qualities are not available, and no considerably larger clone is one nucleotide away. The instrument given in TCRdb is Illumina HiSeq 1500. TCRdb reworked the public reads: Q25 trimming with fastp, MiXCR clone assembly, productive beta chains retained. A single entry per CDR3 protein holds the most common genes and DNA from its merged rows. The sample table contains about 310,000 distinct CDR3 sequences; only one count was recorded for 9.6% of them. The top ten clones comprise about 2.3% of the sample. Results and caveats for the whole study, not just this receptor: Cumulative frequency of public TCR beta family members discriminated carriers of CMV infection plus the relevant HLA type in this cohort and an independent roughly 330-donor cohort. The ex vivo response was dominated by HLA-C-restricted CMV-specific TCR beta clonotypes, which also provided the single most frequent clonotype in two of eight donors.

Sequenced sample: PBMCs. This chain joins TRBV6-5 to TRBJ1-1, with 9 junctional bases fitting TRBD1. This sequence was found in a human donor in good health (CMV status not recorded). Some clones in this sample may be carry-over from other donors' samples. The base sequence is TGTGCCAGCAGTTACTCGTGGAGTGAACAGGGGGCTACTGAAGCTTTCTTT. The resulting protein is CASSYSWSEQGATEAFF.